What follows is one T cell receptor beta chain and its context. The entry originates in a study of cytomegalovirus exposure and HLA in healthy donors. The PCR had 60 Vbeta and 13 Jbeta primers. The table came from immunoSEQ multiplex PCR; TCRdb's copy has only in-frame clones and leaves some out. The sample yields more than 80,000 clones, 60% to 85% seen once. V lost 3 bases and J lost 9, with 18 bases in between. The CDR3 covers 14 residues. CDR1 is SGDLS, CDR2 YYNGEE, per germline. Sequencing was done on a sample of PBMCs. This rearrangement joins TRBV9 to TRBJ2-5; perhaps TRBD1 as D (6 bases). The clonotype comes from a man between 18 and 35 years old in good health and CMV-seropositive. The CDR3 DNA reads TGTGCCAGCAGCGCATCTACAGGGTTGGAGGCCCAGTACTTC. It specifies CASSASTGLEAQYF.